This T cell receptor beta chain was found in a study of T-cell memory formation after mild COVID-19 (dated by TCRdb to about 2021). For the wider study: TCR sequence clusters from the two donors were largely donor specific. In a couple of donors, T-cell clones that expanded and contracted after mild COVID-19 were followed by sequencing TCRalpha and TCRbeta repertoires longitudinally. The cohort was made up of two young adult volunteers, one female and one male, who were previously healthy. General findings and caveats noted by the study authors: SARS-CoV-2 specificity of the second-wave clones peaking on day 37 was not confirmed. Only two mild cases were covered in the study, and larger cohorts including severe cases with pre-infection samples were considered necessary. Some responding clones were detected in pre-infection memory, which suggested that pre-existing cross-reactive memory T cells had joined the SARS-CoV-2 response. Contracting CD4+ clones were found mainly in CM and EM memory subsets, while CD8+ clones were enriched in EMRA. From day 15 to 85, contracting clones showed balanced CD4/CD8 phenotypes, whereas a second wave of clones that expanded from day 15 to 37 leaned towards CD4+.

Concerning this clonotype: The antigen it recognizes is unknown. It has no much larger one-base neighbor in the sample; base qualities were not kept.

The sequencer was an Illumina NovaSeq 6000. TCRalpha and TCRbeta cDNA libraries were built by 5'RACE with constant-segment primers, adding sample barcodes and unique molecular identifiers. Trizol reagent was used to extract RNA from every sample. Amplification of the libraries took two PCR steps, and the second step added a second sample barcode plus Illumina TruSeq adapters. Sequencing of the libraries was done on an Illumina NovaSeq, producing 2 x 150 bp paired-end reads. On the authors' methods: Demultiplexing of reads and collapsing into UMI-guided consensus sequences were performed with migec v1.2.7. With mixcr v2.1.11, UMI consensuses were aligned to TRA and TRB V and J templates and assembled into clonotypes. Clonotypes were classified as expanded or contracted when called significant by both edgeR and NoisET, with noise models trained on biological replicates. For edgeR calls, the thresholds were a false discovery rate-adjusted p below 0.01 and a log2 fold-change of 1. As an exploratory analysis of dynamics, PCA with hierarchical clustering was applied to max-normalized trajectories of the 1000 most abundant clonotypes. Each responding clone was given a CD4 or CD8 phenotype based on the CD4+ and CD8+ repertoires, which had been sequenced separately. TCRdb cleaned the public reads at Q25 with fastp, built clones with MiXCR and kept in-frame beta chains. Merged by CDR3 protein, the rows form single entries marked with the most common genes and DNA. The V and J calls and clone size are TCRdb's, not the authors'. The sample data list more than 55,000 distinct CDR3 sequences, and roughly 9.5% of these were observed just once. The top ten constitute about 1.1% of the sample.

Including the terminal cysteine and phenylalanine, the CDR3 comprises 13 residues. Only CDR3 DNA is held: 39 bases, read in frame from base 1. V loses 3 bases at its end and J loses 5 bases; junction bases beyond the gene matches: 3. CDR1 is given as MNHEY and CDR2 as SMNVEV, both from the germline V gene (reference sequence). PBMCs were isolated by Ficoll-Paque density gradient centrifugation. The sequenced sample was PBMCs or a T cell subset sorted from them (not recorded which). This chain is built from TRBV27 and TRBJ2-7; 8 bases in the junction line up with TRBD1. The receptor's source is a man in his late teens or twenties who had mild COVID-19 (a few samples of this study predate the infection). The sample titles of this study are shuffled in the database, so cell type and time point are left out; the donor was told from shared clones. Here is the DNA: TGTGCCAGCAGTTTCCAACAGGGGGACGAGCAGTACTTC. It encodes CASSFQQGDEQYF.